This passage covers 23 T cell receptor beta chains from one sample sequenced in a study of shared clonotypes between healthy human individuals (dated by TCRdb to the early 2020s). Libraries were built with the immunoSEQ multiplex PCR assay. TCRdb took this table from immuneACCESS and kept in-frame rearrangements with V and J called. Such tables lack part of the clones; where checked against another copy, unresolved V genes explain under half of the gap, and the rest is unexplained. The sample yields about 490,000 clones; about 78% were counted once. The ten largest clones add up to about 11% of the sample. Sequenced sample: PBMCs. These receptors originate from a woman between 40 and 50 years old in good health. Some clones in this sample may be carry-over from other donors' samples.

This clone was found many times. This chain connects TRBV7-3 to TRBJ2-1; 12 nucleotides line up with TRBD2. J was trimmed by 3 bases and V by 8 bases; bases with no gene match: 5. CDR3 length: 15 residues. Germline CDR1 is SGHTA and CDR2 is FQGTGA. The CDR3 sequence: CASGVLAGGYNEQFF. DNA for the CDR3: TGTGCCAGCGGAGTACTAGCGGGAGGCTACAATGAGCAGTTCTTC.

The chain carries TRBV7-2 and TRBJ2-1; no clear D gene. Between the trimmed V and J ends, which lost 1 base and 12 bases, there was a span of 10 bases. This CDR3 has 12 residues. Germline V gene sequence: CDR1 SGHTA, CDR2 FQGNSA. CDR3 coding DNA: TGTGCCAGCAGCTTAGGTAGTGACTTGCAGTTCTTC. Translating gives CASSLGSDLQFF.

The rearrangement joins TRBV6-5 to TRBJ1-4, with 8 bases fitting TRBD1. Germline V gene sequence: CDR1 MNHEY, CDR2 SVGAGI. The junction had 3 bases not matched to a gene; V was cut back by 11 bases and J by 4 bases. The CDR3 length is 12 residues. Here the CDR3 reads CASGQGNEKLFF. CDR3 coding DNA: TGTGCCTCCGGACAGGGTAATGAAAAACTGTTTTTT.

This chain uses TRBV6-5 with TRBJ2-7; 8 bases align to TRBD2. Germline V gene sequence: CDR1 MNHEY, CDR2 SVGAGI. The CDR3 has 14 amino acids. After removal of 4 bases from V and 5 bases from J, the junction contained 7 bases not matched to a gene. In nucleotides, the CDR3 is TGTGCCAGCAGTTGGCAGCGGGAGAGCAACGAGCAGTACTTC. This encodes CASSWQRESNEQYF.

The gene calls are TRBV7-6 and TRBJ2-3, with D possibly TRBD1 on 5 matching bases. The CDR3 consists of 15 residues. V was pared by 2 bases and J by 0 bases, with 9 bases between. Germline assignment: CDR1 SGHVS and CDR2 FNYEAQ. Written as DNA, the CDR3 is TGTGCCAGCAGCTTACGCAGGGAAAGCACAGATACGCAGTATTTT. Residues: CASSLRRESTDTQYF.

This clone was recorded a few times. In DNA form, the CDR3 reads TGTGCCAGCAGTGCAGGGACAGGGTTTCAGCCCCAGCATTTT. Translating gives CASSAGTGFQPQHF. The chain is built from TRBV25-1 and TRBJ1-5, with TRBD1 matching 9 bases. Trimming took 4 bases from V and 6 from J; bases not matched to a gene: 4. The CDR3 has 14 amino acids. Per germline, CDR1 MGHDK and CDR2 SYGVNS.

The table lists this clone with a few counts. One end of the junction varies from germline; a read error may be responsible. Other DNA sequences within the sample encode an identical CDR3. The chain recombines TRBV30 with TRBJ1-1; tentative D call: TRBD1 (5 bases). The length of the CDR3 is 13 residues. CDR1 and CDR2 (germline): GTSNPN, SVGIG (reference sequence). The DNA of the CDR3 is TGTGCCTGGACCAGACAGTTGAACACTGAGGCTTTCTTT. Amino acids: CAWTRQLNTEAFF.

The chain joins TRBV11-2 to TRBJ2-7; 9 bases map to TRBD1. V lost 1 base, J lost 5 bases, and 6 bases stayed unmatched. Germline CDR1 is SGHAT and CDR2 is FQNNGV. The CDR3 runs 15 residues. The CDR3 reads CASSLGLGTGNEQYF. The CDR3 DNA reads as TGTGCCAGCAGCTTAGGTCTCGGGACAGGGAACGAGCAGTACTTC.

This rearrangement joins TRBV4-2 to TRBJ2-7; D perhaps matches TRBD1 (6 bases). Germline CDR1 reads LGHNA; CDR2 reads YNFKEQ. This CDR3 is built from 14 residues. Trimming pared 0 bases from V and 7 bases from J, leaving 13 bases between. The CDR3 loop reads CASSQDRTALEQYF. The DNA of the CDR3 is TGTGCCAGCAGCCAAGATAGGACAGCCCTGGAGCAGTACTTC.

In its sample, this clone was seen once. This chain joins TRBV11-3 and TRBJ2-5, with D perhaps TRBD2 (6 bases). V was cut by 5 bases and J by 11 bases, with 15 bases left in between. The CDR3 loop spans 12 amino acids. Germline CDR1 is SGHNT and CDR2 is YENEEA. The CDR3 DNA is TGTGCCAGCAGCGGGGGGACCCCAGGGCAGTACTTC. It specifies CASSGGTPGQYF.

The rearrangement joins TRBV28 to TRBJ1-5, with D perhaps matching TRBD1 (6 bases). With 7 bases removed from V and 5 bases from J, the gap between germline ends came to 12 bases. The germline gives CDR1 MDHEN, CDR2 SYDVKM. This CDR3 comprises 13 residues. CDR3 bases: TGTGCCAGCAACGCAGGGGTCTATCAGCCCCAGCATTTT. Translated, it gives CASNAGVYQPQHF.

The V call is TRBV29-1, the J call TRBJ2-7, with 8 positions matching TRBD1. The germline V gene encodes CDR1 SQVTM and CDR2 ANQGSEA. Germline trimming cut 4 bases from V and 7 bases from J; bases unmatched to any gene: 6. The CDR3 runs to 12 residues. CDR3 protein: CSVAQGAREQYF. The DNA of the CDR3 is TGCAGCGTTGCTCAGGGGGCCAGGGAGCAGTACTTC.

This clone has more than one count but fewer than ten. The chain is built from TRBV28 and TRBJ2-4, with D unresolved. The CDR3 is 14 residues long. Trimming stripped 5 bases from V and 0 bases from J, with 8 bases between. Germline lookup yields CDR1 MDHEN and CDR2 SYDVKM. CDR3 residues: CASSGWLAKNIQYF. The DNA for the CDR3 is TGTGCCAGCAGTGGATGGCTAGCCAAAAACATTCAGTACTTC.

The V and J genes are TRBV5-1 and TRBJ1-1, with a possible D match to TRBD1 (5 bases). The germline V gene encodes CDR1 SGHRS and CDR2 YFSETQ. CDR3 length: 15 amino acids. Trimming removed 4 bases from V and 2 bases from J, with 15 bases in between. This CDR3 is CASSPPGPTNTEAFF. The CDR3 DNA sequence: TGCGCCAGCAGCCCCCCGGGACCCACCAACACTGAAGCTTTCTTT.

The chain's CDR3 is CASSATREGYEQYF. CDR3 bases: TGTGCCAGCAGCGCAACCAGGGAAGGCTACGAGCAGTACTTC. The V call is TRBV11-3, the J call TRBJ2-7; D is perhaps TRBD1 (5 bases). CDR3 length: 14 amino acids. The V end was cut by 5 bases, the J end by 3 bases, with 14 bases between. Germline values: CDR1 SGHNT, CDR2 YENEEA.

The chain links TRBV7-9 to TRBJ1-5, with D perhaps matching TRBD1 (5 bases). Between the trimmed V and J ends, which lost 5 bases and 10 bases, there was a span of 12 bases. This CDR3 spans 12 amino acids. Germline V gene sequence: CDR1 SEHNR, CDR2 FQNEAQ (reference sequence). CDR3 nucleotides: TGTGCCAGCAGCCATACTAGGGGACCCCAGCATTTT. Its protein is CASSHTRGPQHF.

The chain employs TRBV19 and TRBJ2-7, with TRBD1 as a possible D gene (5 bases). Germline CDR1 LNHDA, CDR2 SQIVND (reference sequence). Trimming stripped 3 bases from V and 6 bases from J, with 12 bases between. This CDR3 contains 13 residues. The CDR3 nucleotides are TGTGCCAGTAGTATCCAGGGCCTCGGCGAGCAGTACTTC. This sequence encodes CASSIQGLGEQYF. Filled out from reference TRBV19 and TRBJ2-7, the complete variable domain reads DGGITQSPKYLFRKEGQNVTLSCEQNLNHDAMYWYRQDPGQGLRLIYYSQIVNDFQKGDIAEGYSVSREKKESFPLTVTSAQKNPTAFYLCASSIQGLGEQYFGPGTRLTVT.

The chain employs TRBV7-8 and TRBJ1-4; D may be TRBD1 (5 bases). The V end lost 3 bases, the J end lost 6 bases, and 20 bases lay between the germline ends. The CDR3 runs 17 residues. Germline values: CDR1 SGHVS, CDR2 FQNEAQ. DNA of the CDR3: TGTGCCAGCAGCTTGGGGGGAATTCGGGGAGGCTATGAAAAACTGTTTTTT. Encoded protein: CASSLGGIRGGYEKLFF. The variable domain in full, with the rest retrieved from reference TRBV7-8 and TRBJ1-4, is GAGVSQSPRYKVAKRGQDVALRCDPISGHVSLFWYQQALGQGPEFLTYFQNEAQLDKSGLPSDRFFAERPEGSVSTLKIQRTQQEDSAVYLCASSLGGIRGGYEKLFFGSGTQLSVL.

V gene TRBV28 combines with J gene TRBJ2-5, with TRBD2 as a possible D gene (6 bases). Germline V lookup: CDR1 MDHEN, CDR2 SYDVKM. The CDR3 loop spans 15 amino acids. V was clipped by 6 bases and J by 4 bases, with 18 bases between them. DNA of the CDR3: TGTGCCAGCAGGGACGGGCTAGCGTTTGGAGAGACCCAGTACTTC. Amino acid sequence: CASRDGLAFGETQYF.

The rearrangement links TRBV11-2 to TRBJ1-6, with a possible D match to TRBD1 (5 bases). CDR1 and CDR2 (germline): SGHAT, FQNNGV. V was shortened by 3 bases and J by 0 bases, with 9 bases between the two germline ends. The CDR3 loop spans 16 amino acids. CDR3 sequence: CASSFRESSYNSPLHF. The DNA for the CDR3 is TGTGCCAGCAGCTTCAGGGAAAGCTCCTATAATTCACCCCTCCACTTT.

V and J are TRBV29-1 and TRBJ2-1, with D unresolved. V shed 7 bases and J shed 2 bases, with 6 bases lying between them. The CDR3 length is 11 residues. Germline V gene lookup returns CDR1 SQVTM and CDR2 ANQGSEA. The CDR3 loop is CSAGTYNEQFF. The CDR3 bases are TGCAGCGCCGGAACCTACAATGAGCAGTTCTTC.

The V call is TRBV7-8, the J call TRBJ1-2; 8 bases match TRBD1. This CDR3 spans 13 amino acids. V was clipped by 5 bases and J by 8 bases; unmatched bases: 7. Germline values: CDR1 SGHVS, CDR2 FQNEAQ. CDR3 sequence reads: CASSLGQGRGYTF. CDR3 nucleotide sequence: TGTGCCAGCAGCCTCGGACAGGGACGCGGCTACACCTTC.

The chain carries TRBV28 and TRBJ1-1; weak D call: TRBD1 (6 bases). Germline lookup yields CDR1 MDHEN and CDR2 SYDVKM. Trimming stripped 10 bases from V and 4 bases from J, with 31 bases between. The CDR3 length is 18 residues. The CDR3 spells CATLGLGVAGARGTEAFF. CDR3 sequence (DNA): TGTGCCACCCTTGGCTTGGGAGTAGCGGGTGCCAGGGGCACTGAAGCTTTCTTT.